Below are 32 T cell receptor beta chains sequenced from a single sample in a study of T cell changes during pregnancy in multiple sclerosis. TCRdb's table, derived via immunoSEQ multiplex PCR, lists solely in-frame clones and lacks some. The sample holds 110,000 or so clones, approximately 95% seen once. The source was peripheral blood, collected before pregnancy. The receptors here all came from a female donor with multiple sclerosis, enrolled in a pregnancy study.

This clone has a handful of counts. The CDR3 loop is CASRLGQVVRNTEAFF. The DNA for the CDR3 is TGCGCCAGCAGGCTGGGACAGGTAGTGAGGAACACTGAAGCTTTCTTT. The chain employs TRBV10-2 and TRBJ1-1; TRBD1 agrees at 8 bases. The germline CDR1 and CDR2 sequences are WSHSY and SAAADI. After removal of 6 bases from V and 1 base from J, the junction contained 10 bases not matched to a gene. The CDR3 length is 16 residues.

The chain links TRBV19 to TRBJ1-5; 7 nucleotides align to TRBD1. The CDR3 is 15 amino acids. In germline, CDR1 is LNHDA, CDR2 SQIVND (reference sequence). The J segment lost 2 bases and the V segment lost 7 bases, leaving 8 bases of the junction unmatched. In nucleotides, the CDR3 is TGTGCCAGTATCTCGACAGGGATGGGCAATCAGCCCCAGCATTTT. As protein: CASISTGMGNQPQHF. Full variable domain (rest looked up from reference TRBV19 and TRBJ1-5): DGGITQSPKYLFRKEGQNVTLSCEQNLNHDAMYWYRQDPGQGLRLIYYSQIVNDFQKGDIAEGYSVSREKKESFPLTVTSAQKNPTAFYLCASISTGMGNQPQHFGDGTRLSIL.

The rearrangement links TRBV28 to TRBJ2-1; D ambiguous. The ends were cut back, 8 bases at V and 7 bases at J, with 15 bases in the middle. Germline values: CDR1 MDHEN, CDR2 SYDVKM. The CDR3 length is 13 residues. The CDR3 sequence: CASSVVEKNEQFF. The CDR3 nucleotides read TGTGCCAGCTCGGTAGTAGAGAAAAATGAGCAGTTCTTC.

The rearrangement uses TRBV5-6 and TRBJ2-1, with D maybe TRBD1 (6 bases). Germline loops: CDR1 SGHDT, CDR2 YYEEEE. Trimming stripped 4 bases from V and 6 bases from J, with 20 bases between. The CDR3 spans 16 residues. The CDR3 nucleotides are TGTGCCAGCAGCCGTCCCCTCTGGGGGCGCCTCAATGAGCAGTTCTTC. Translating gives CASSRPLWGRLNEQFF. Supplemented by reference TRBV5-6 and TRBJ2-1, the full variable domain reads DAGVTQSPTHLIKTRGQQVTLRCSPKSGHDTVSWYQQALGQGPQFIFQYYEEEERQRGNFPDRFSGHQFPNYSSELNVNALLLGDSALYLCASSRPLWGRLNEQFFGPGTRLTVL.

The chain joins TRBV6-4 to TRBJ2-4; TRBD2 matches 10 bases. Per the germline V gene, CDR1 is MRHNA and CDR2 is SNTAGT. The CDR3 contains 16 residues. Unmatched junction bases numbered 12, after V lost 5 bases and J lost 8 bases. The CDR3 nucleotides read TGTGCCAGCAGTCATTTAAAGCGGGAGGGGGGTGACATTCAGTACTTC. Protein sequence: CASSHLKREGGDIQYF.

The rearrangement links TRBV15 to TRBJ2-3, with 10 bases lining up with TRBD2. The CDR3 runs 14 residues. Per the germline V gene, CDR1 is LNHNV and CDR2 is YYDKDF (reference sequence). Unmatched junction bases numbered 2, after V lost 4 bases and J lost 4 bases. Written as DNA, the CDR3 is TGTGCCACCAGCATCCTAGCGGGAGCAGATACGCAGTATTTT. Translated: CATSILAGADTQYF.

This chain joins TRBV7-2 and TRBJ2-3; no reliable D call. Germline V lookup: CDR1 SGHTA, CDR2 FQGNSA. The CDR3 has 15 residues. The V and J ends lost 8 bases and 4 bases respectively, with 19 bases between them. This CDR3 reads CASGSGFGSPDTQYF. As DNA, the CDR3 is TGTGCCAGCGGATCAGGTTTCGGTTCTCCAGATACGCAGTATTTT.

V gene TRBV6-1 combines with J gene TRBJ2-1; D is perhaps TRBD1 (5 bases). The CDR3 runs to 12 residues. V lost 5 bases, J lost 6 bases, and 8 bases lay in between. Germline V gives CDR1 MNHNS, CDR2 SASEGT. The CDR3 reads CASSSRVNEQFF. The DNA of the CDR3 is TGTGCCAGCAGTTCCAGGGTCAATGAGCAGTTCTTC.

The chain couples TRBV5-4 to TRBJ2-1; 11 positions agree with TRBD2. V gave up 4 bases and J gave up 8 bases; unmatched junction bases: 11. The germline V gene encodes CDR1 SGHNT and CDR2 YYREEE (reference sequence). The CDR3 covers 16 residues. CDR3 DNA: TGTGCCAGCAGCCCGGATACTAGCGGGAGAACCCATGAGCAGTTCTTC. Amino acids: CASSPDTSGRTHEQFF.

V and J are TRBV27 and TRBJ1-5, with TRBD1 as a possible D gene (5 bases). The CDR3 totals 16 residues. Looked up from germline, CDR1 is MNHEY and CDR2 is SMNVEV (reference sequence). Between the trimmed V and J ends, which lost 5 bases and 2 bases, there was a span of 16 bases. This CDR3 is CASSRGIWRGNQPQHF. The CDR3 region has the DNA TGTGCCAGCAGTAGGGGAATTTGGCGAGGCAATCAGCCCCAGCATTTT.

The chain has TRBV5-4 and TRBJ2-5; TRBD2 agrees at 12 bases. The end of the DNA fits TRBJ2-7 better, so the J call may be wrong. Germline CDR1 is SGHNT and CDR2 is YYREEE (reference sequence). The CDR3 is 16 residues long. The CDR3 loop reads CASSLAGLAGSYEQYF. DNA of the CDR3: TGTGCCAGCAGCTTGGCAGGACTAGCGGGATCCTACGAGCAGTACTTC.

This clone is a singleton in its sample. This chain uses TRBV11-2 with TRBJ2-1, with 8 nucleotides matching TRBD1. This CDR3 contains 13 residues. The germline gives CDR1 SGHAT, CDR2 FQNNGV. Trimming took 0 bases from V and 10 from J; bases not matched to a gene: 2. The CDR3 reads CASSLDRDREQFF. The CDR3 region has the DNA TGTGCCAGCAGCTTAGATCGGGACAGGGAGCAGTTCTTC.

V gene TRBV28 combines with J gene TRBJ2-1; D gene unclear. Germline CDR1 MDHEN, CDR2 SYDVKM. The CDR3 is 11 residues long. V was clipped by 8 bases and J by 8 bases, with 10 bases between them. For the CDR3, the DNA is TGTGCCAGCTATTATGGGCATGAGCAGTTCTTC. It encodes CASYYGHEQFF. The variable domain in full, with the rest retrieved from reference TRBV28 and TRBJ2-1, is DVKVTQSSRYLVKRTGEKVFLECVQDMDHENMFWYRQDPGLGLRLIYFSYDVKMKEKGDIPEGYSVSREKKERFSLILESASTNQTSMYLCASYYGHEQFFGPGTRLTVL.

CDR3: CASSPLNAGGATGYTF. The CDR3 region has the DNA TGTGCCAGCTCACCACTGAATGCAGGGGGCGCTACCGGCTACACCTTC. The rearrangement uses TRBV18 and TRBJ1-2; 8 bases agree with TRBD1. CDR1 is KGHSH and CDR2 is LQKENI in the germline V gene. The CDR3 contains 16 residues. V lost 1 base, J lost 8 bases, and 12 bases stayed unmatched.

V is TRBV7-8 and J is TRBJ2-7; TRBD2 matches 7 bases. Per germline, CDR1 SGHVS and CDR2 FQNEAQ. The CDR3 runs 13 residues. V lost 1 base to trimming and J lost 9 bases; unmatched junction nucleotides: 6. The CDR3 coding sequence is TGTGCCAGCAGCTTAGACGAAGCGGGACCGCAGTACTTC. Amino acids: CASSLDEAGPQYF.

The chain carries TRBV6-5 and TRBJ1-6, with 8 bases aligning to TRBD1. CDR1 is MNHEY, CDR2 SVGAGI, per germline. Unmatched junction bases numbered 8, after V lost 6 bases and J lost 10 bases. The CDR3 contains 14 residues. This CDR3 is CASRTRGLGSPLHF. DNA for the CDR3: TGTGCCAGCAGAACCAGGGGGCTAGGGTCACCCCTCCACTTT.

The CDR3 region has the DNA TGTGCCAGTAGTATAGCGACAGGGGGCGTTACAGATACGCAGTATTTT. It specifies CASSIATGGVTDTQYF. This chain links TRBV19 with TRBJ2-3, with TRBD1 matching 10 bases. Germline lookup yields CDR1 LNHDA and CDR2 SQIVND (reference sequence). The CDR3 spans 16 residues. The trim removed 1 base at V and 3 bases at J, leaving 4 bases unmatched.

This clone has a single count. V gene TRBV5-1 combines with J gene TRBJ2-1; no clear D. Germline assignment: CDR1 SGHRS and CDR2 YFSETQ. This CDR3 has 13 residues. Trimming pared 5 bases from V and 2 bases from J, leaving 8 bases between. For the CDR3, the DNA is TGCGCCAGCAGAACAGAGACCTACAATGAGCAGTTCTTC. Translating gives CASRTETYNEQFF.

V usage is TRBV5-1 and J usage is TRBJ1-2; TRBD1 aligns across 8 bases. Trimming took 4 bases from V and 7 from J; bases not matched to a gene: 9. In germline, CDR1 is SGHRS, CDR2 YFSETQ. The CDR3 length is 14 residues. The CDR3 sequence is CASSPTLGQVGYTF. CDR3 bases: TGCGCCAGCAGCCCGACCTTGGGACAGGTTGGCTACACCTTC.

The chain uses TRBV7-9 and TRBJ1-2, with TRBD1 matching 9 bases. J gave up 9 bases and V 5 bases, and 10 bases lay outside the gene matches. Germline CDR1 is SEHNR and CDR2 is FQNEAQ (reference sequence). The CDR3 runs to 14 residues. CDR3 sequence (DNA): TGTGCCAGCAGCGGTGGGACAGGGCAACCCCGCTACACCTTC. As protein: CASSGGTGQPRYTF.

The rearrangement links TRBV6-4 to TRBJ1-4; D is ambiguous. CDR1 is MRHNA and CDR2 is SNTAGT in the germline V gene. This CDR3 contains 13 residues. V was pared by 5 bases and J by 8 bases, with 12 bases between. DNA of the CDR3: TGTGCCAGCAGTCCCCCGGGATTCGAAAAACTGTTTTTT. Encoded protein: CASSPPGFEKLFF.

This clone was found a few times. V is TRBV2 and J is TRBJ1-1; D is undetermined. Trimming removed 4 bases at V and 5 bases at J, with 11 bases between. The CDR3 covers 13 residues. In germline, CDR1 is SNHLY, CDR2 FYNNEI. CDR3 sequence (DNA): TGTGCCAGCAGTGCGGGGAGTTGGACTGAAGCTTTCTTT. It encodes CASSAGSWTEAFF.

The chain joins TRBV19 to TRBJ2-1, with a tentative D call TRBD2 (6 bases). V dropped 5 bases and J dropped 3 bases, with 8 bases sitting between them. CDR3 length: 13 amino acids. CDR1 is LNHDA and CDR2 is SQIVND in the germline V gene (reference sequence). The CDR3 is CASSSGSYNEQFF. For the CDR3, the DNA is TGTGCCAGTAGTTCCGGGAGCTACAATGAGCAGTTCTTC.

In its sample, this clone was seen once. This chain links TRBV19 with TRBJ2-1; 8 bases are shared with TRBD2. The CDR3 sequence is 18 residues long. Losses at the gene ends were 5 bases for V and 7 bases for J; bases not matched to a gene: 19. CDR1 and CDR2 from the germline V gene are LNHDA and SQIVND (reference sequence). This CDR3 is CASSVPARGRLKGNEQFF. CDR3 nucleotide sequence: TGTGCCAGTAGTGTACCAGCGCGCGGGAGGTTGAAAGGGAATGAGCAGTTCTTC.

The chain carries TRBV19 and TRBJ2-1, with 11 bases identical to TRBD2. CDR3 size: 16 residues. CDR1 is LNHDA and CDR2 is SQIVND in the germline V gene (reference sequence). V was pared by 5 bases and J by 4 bases, with 7 bases of the junction left unmatched. The CDR3 DNA follows: TGTGCCAGTAGTCCCCCCCTAGCGGGGGGTTACAATGAGCAGTTCTTC. Residues: CASSPPLAGGYNEQFF.

The count of this clone is one. The chain employs TRBV27 and TRBJ2-2, with 15 bases identical to TRBD2. This CDR3 is built from 16 residues. CDR1 and CDR2 (germline): MNHEY, SMNVEV (reference sequence). Losses at the gene ends were 4 bases for V and 6 bases for J; bases not matched to a gene: 3. CDR3 in DNA: TGTGCCAGCAGTTCTAGGACTAGCGGGGGGGCCGGGGAGCTGTTTTTT. Translating gives CASSSRTSGGAGELFF.

The V and J genes are TRBV9 and TRBJ2-1; 10 nucleotides match TRBD2. The V gene end was trimmed by 0 bases and the J gene end by 6 bases; junction bases not matched to a gene: 6. This CDR3 has 16 amino acids. Germline CDR1 reads SGDLS; CDR2 reads YYNGEE. The CDR3 loop is CASSVELAGRSNEQFF. In DNA form, the CDR3 reads TGTGCCAGCAGCGTAGAACTAGCGGGACGGTCCAATGAGCAGTTCTTC.

The genes are TRBV12-5 and TRBJ1-1; possible D gene TRBD1, 6 bases. The germline V gene has CDR1 LGHNT and CDR2 FRNRAP. V was shortened by 7 bases and J by 4 bases, with 13 bases between the two germline ends. The CDR3 is 13 residues long. The CDR3 coding sequence is TGTGCTAGTGCCCGGGAGGGGGGCACTGAAGCTTTCTTT. This encodes CASAREGGTEAFF.

V and J are TRBV20-1 and TRBJ1-2; the D is unclear. V dropped 1 base and J dropped 7 bases, with 7 bases sitting between them. This CDR3 spans 11 amino acids. Looked up from germline, CDR1 is DFQATT and CDR2 is SNEGSKA (reference sequence). This CDR3 reads CSARGLGGYTF. Written as DNA, the CDR3 is TGCAGTGCTAGAGGTCTCGGTGGCTACACCTTC.

The J gene is TRBJ2-7, the V gene TRBV11-2; a possible D gene is TRBD2 (5 bases). V gave up 1 base and J gave up 2 bases, with 15 bases separating them. CDR3 length: 16 residues. Germline loops: CDR1 SGHAT, CDR2 FQNNGV. CDR3 DNA sequence: TGTGCCAGCAGCTTAGGGTCCTCCGGGATCCCCTACGAGCAGTACTTC. Translating it yields CASSLGSSGIPYEQYF.

This clone has only one observation. This rearrangement joins TRBV11-2 to TRBJ1-1; no definite D call. Germline V lookup: CDR1 SGHAT, CDR2 FQNNGV. CDR3 length: 15 amino acids. Trimming removed 0 bases from V and 1 base from J, with 9 bases in between. CDR3 residues: CASSLDPGRNTEAFF. The CDR3 DNA is TGTGCCAGCAGCTTAGATCCGGGTAGGAACACTGAAGCTTTCTTT.

The V call is TRBV19, the J call TRBJ1-5; 9 nucleotides match TRBD1. With V trimmed by 6 bases and J by 7 bases, 22 bases remained unmatched. From germline, CDR1 is LNHDA and CDR2 SQIVND (reference sequence). CDR3 length: 19 residues. CDR3 amino acids: CASSIPTKPGQGISQPQHF. DNA of the CDR3: TGTGCCAGTAGCATCCCAACCAAACCGGGACAGGGAATTTCGCAGCCCCAGCATTTT.